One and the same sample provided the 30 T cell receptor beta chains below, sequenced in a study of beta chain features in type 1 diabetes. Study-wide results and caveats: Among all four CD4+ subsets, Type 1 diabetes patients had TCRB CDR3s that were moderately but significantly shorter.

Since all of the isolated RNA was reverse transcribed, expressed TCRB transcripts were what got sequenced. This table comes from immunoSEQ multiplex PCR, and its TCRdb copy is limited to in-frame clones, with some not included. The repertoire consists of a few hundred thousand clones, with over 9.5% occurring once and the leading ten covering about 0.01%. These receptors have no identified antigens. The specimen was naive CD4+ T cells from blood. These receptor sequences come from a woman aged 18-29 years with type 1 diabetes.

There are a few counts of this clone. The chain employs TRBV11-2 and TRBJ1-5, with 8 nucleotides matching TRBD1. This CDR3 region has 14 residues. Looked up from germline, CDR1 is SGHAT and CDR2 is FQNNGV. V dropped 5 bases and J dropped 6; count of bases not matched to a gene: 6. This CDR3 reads CASSPRGLGQPQHF. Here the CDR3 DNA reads TGTGCCAGCAGCCCCAGGGGGCTTGGTCAGCCCCAGCATTTT.

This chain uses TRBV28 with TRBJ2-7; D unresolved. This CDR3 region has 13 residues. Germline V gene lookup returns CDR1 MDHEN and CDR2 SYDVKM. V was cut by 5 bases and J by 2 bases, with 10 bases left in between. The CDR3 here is CASSEPPAYEQYF. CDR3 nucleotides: TGTGCCAGCAGTGAACCCCCAGCCTACGAGCAGTACTTC.

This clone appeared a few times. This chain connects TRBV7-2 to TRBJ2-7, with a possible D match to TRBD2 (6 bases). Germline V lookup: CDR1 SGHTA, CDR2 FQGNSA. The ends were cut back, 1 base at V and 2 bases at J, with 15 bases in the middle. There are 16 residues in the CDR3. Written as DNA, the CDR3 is TGTGCCAGCAGCTTAGAGGGGCGGGACTCTACCTACGAGCAGTACTTC. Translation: CASSLEGRDSTYEQYF.

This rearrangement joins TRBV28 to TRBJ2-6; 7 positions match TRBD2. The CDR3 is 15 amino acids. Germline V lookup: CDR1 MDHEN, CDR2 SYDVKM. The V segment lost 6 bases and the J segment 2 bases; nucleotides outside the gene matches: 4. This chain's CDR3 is CASRIGRPGANVLTF. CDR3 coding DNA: TGTGCCAGCAGGATCGGGAGGCCTGGGGCCAACGTCCTGACTTTC. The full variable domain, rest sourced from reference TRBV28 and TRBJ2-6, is DVKVTQSSRYLVKRTGEKVFLECVQDMDHENMFWYRQDPGLGLRLIYFSYDVKMKEKGDIPEGYSVSREKKERFSLILESASTNQTSMYLCASRIGRPGANVLTFGAGSRLTVL.

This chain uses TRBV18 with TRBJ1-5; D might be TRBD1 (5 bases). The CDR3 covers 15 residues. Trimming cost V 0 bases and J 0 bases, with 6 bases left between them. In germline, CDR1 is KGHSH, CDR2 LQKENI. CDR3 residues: CASSPPGGSNQPQHF. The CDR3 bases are TGTGCCAGCTCACCACCGGGGGGTAGCAATCAGCCCCAGCATTTT. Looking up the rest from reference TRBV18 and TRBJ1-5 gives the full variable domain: NAGVMQNPRHLVRRRGQEARLRCSPMKGHSHVYWYRQLPEEGLKFMVYLQKENIIDESGMPKERFSAEFPKEGPSILRIQQVVRGDSAAYFCASSPPGGSNQPQHFGDGTRLSIL.

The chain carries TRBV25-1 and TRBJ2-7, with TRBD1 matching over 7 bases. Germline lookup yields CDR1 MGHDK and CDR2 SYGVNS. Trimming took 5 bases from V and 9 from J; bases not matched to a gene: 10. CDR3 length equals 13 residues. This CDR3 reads CASSYLAGGGQYF. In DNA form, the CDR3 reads TGTGCCAGCAGTTACTTGGCAGGGGGTGGGCAGTACTTC.

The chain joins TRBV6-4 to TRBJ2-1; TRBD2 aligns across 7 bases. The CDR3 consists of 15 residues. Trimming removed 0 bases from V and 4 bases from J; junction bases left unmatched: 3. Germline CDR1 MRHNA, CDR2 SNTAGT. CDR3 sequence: CASSDSSGPYNEQFF. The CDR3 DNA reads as TGTGCCAGCAGTGACTCTAGCGGGCCGTACAATGAGCAGTTCTTC.

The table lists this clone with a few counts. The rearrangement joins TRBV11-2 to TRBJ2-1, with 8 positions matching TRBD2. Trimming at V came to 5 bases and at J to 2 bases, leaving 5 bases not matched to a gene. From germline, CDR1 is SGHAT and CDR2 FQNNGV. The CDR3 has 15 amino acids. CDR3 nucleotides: TGTGCCAGCAGCCCGGGTAGCGGGGCCTACAATGAGCAGTTCTTC. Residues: CASSPGSGAYNEQFF.

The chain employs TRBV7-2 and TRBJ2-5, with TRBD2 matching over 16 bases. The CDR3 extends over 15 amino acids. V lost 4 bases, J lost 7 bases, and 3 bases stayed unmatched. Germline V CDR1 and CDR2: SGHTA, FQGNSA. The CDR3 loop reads CASSYGTSGGGTQYF. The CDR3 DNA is TGTGCCAGCAGCTACGGGACTAGCGGGGGGGGGACCCAGTACTTC.

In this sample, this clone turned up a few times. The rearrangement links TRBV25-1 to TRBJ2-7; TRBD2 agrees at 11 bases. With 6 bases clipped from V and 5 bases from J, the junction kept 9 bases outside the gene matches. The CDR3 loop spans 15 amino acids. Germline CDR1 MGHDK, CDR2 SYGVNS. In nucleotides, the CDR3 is TGTGCCAGCAGGACGGGACTAGCGGACGCGAACGAGCAGTACTTC. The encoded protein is CASRTGLADANEQYF.

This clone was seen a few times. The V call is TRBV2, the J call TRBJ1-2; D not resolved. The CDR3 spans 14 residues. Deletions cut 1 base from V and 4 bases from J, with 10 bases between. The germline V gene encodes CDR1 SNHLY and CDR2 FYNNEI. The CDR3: CASSEGVLSYGYTF. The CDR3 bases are TGTGCCAGCAGTGAAGGAGTCCTCTCCTATGGCTACACCTTC.

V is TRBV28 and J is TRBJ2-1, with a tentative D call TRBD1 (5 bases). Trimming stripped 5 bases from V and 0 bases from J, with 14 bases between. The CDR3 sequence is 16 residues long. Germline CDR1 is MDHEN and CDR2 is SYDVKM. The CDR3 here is CASSTQGDSSYNEQFF. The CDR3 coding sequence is TGTGCCAGCAGTACCCAGGGCGACAGCTCCTACAATGAGCAGTTCTTC.

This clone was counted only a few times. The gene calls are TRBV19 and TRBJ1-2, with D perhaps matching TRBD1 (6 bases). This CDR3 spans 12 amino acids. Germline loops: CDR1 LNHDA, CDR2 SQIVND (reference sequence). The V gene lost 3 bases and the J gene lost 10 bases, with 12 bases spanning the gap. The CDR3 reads CASSMVDSIYTF. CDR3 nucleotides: TGTGCCAGTAGTATGGTGGACAGTATCTACACCTTC.

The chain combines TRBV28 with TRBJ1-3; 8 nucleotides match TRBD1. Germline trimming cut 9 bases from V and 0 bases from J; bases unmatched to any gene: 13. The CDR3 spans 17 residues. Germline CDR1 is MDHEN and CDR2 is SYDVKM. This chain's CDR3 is CASGQGIPYNSGNTIYF. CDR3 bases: TGTGCCAGTGGACAGGGTATCCCTTATAACTCTGGAAACACCATATATTTT.

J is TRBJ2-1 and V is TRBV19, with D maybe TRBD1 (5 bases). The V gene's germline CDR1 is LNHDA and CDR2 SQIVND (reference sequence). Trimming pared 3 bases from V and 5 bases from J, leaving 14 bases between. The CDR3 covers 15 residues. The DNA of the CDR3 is TGTGCCAGTAGTATGTGGCTAGGGGAAAACAATGAGCAGTTCTTC. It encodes CASSMWLGENNEQFF.

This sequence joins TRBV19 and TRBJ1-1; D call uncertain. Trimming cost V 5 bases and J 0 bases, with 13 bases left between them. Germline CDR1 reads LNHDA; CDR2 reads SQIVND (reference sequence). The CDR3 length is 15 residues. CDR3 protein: CASSVIDTLNTEAFF. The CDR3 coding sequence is TGTGCCAGTAGTGTCATAGACACACTGAACACTGAAGCTTTCTTT.

In nucleotides, the CDR3 is TGTGCCAGCGAGGCGGAGGGCAACTATGGCTACACCTTC. Its translation: CASEAEGNYGYTF. This chain uses TRBV7-9 with TRBJ1-2; D is undetermined. The CDR3 is made up of 13 amino acids. V lost 8 bases, J lost 2 bases, and 12 bases lay in between. The V gene's germline CDR1 is SEHNR and CDR2 FQNEAQ (reference sequence).

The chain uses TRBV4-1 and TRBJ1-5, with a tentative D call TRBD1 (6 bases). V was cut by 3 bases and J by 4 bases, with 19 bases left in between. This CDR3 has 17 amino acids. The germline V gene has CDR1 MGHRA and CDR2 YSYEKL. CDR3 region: CASSQAPRTALNQPQHF. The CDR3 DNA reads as TGCGCCAGCAGCCAGGCCCCTAGGACAGCTTTAAATCAGCCCCAGCATTTT.

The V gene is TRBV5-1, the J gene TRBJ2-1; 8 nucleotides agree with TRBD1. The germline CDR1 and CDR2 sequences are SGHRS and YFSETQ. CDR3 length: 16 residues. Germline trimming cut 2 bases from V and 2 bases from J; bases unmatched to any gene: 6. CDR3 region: CASSLWTGTTYNEQFF. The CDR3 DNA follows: TGCGCCAGCAGCTTATGGACAGGGACAACCTACAATGAGCAGTTCTTC.

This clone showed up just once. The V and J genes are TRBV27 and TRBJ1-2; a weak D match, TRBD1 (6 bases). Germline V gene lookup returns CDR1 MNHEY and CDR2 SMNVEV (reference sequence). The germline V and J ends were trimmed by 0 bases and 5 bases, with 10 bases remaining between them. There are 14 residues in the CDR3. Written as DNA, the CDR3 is TGTGCCAGCAGTTTATCGTTCCAGGGGTATGGCTACACCTTC. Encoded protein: CASSLSFQGYGYTF.

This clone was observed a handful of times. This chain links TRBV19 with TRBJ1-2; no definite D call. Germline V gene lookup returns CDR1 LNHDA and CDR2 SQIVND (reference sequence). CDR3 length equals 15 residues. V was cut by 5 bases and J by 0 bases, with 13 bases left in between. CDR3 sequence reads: CASSEDWAANYGYTF. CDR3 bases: TGTGCCAGTAGTGAGGACTGGGCGGCTAACTATGGCTACACCTTC.

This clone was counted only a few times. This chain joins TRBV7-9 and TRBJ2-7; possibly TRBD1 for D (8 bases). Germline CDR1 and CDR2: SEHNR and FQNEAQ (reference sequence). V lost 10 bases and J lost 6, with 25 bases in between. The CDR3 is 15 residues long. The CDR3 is CATVRGGTGYREQYF. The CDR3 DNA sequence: TGTGCCACAGTAAGGGGGGGGACAGGATACCGCGAGCAGTACTTC.

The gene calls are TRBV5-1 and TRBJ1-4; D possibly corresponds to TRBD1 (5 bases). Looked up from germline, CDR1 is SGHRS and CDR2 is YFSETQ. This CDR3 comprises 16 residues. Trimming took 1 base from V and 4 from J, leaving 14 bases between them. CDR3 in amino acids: CASSLRPTDVNEKLFF. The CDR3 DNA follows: TGCGCCAGCAGCTTGAGGCCGACAGACGTTAATGAAAAACTGTTTTTT.

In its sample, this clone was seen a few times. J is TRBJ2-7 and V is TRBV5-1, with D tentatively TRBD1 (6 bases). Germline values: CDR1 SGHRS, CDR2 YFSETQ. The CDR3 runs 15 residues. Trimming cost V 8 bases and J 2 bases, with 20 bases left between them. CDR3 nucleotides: TGCGCCAGTCGCCAAGGGACACCCGGGCCCTACGAGCAGTACTTC. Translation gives CASRQGTPGPYEQYF.

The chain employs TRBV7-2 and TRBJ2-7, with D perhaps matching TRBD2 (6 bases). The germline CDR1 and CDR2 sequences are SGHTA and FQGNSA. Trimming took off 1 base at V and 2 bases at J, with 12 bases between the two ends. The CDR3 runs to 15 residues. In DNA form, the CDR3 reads TGTGCCAGCAGCTTAGGACTAGTCTGGACCTACGAGCAGTACTTC. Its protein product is CASSLGLVWTYEQYF. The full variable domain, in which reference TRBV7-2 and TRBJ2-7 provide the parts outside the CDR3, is GAGVSQSPSNKVTEKGKDVELRCDPISGHTALYWYRQSLGQGLEFLIYFQGNSAPDKSGLPSDRFSAERTGGSVSTLTIQRTQQEDSAVYLCASSLGLVWTYEQYFGPGTRLTVT.

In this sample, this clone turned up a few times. CDR3 coding DNA: TGTGCCAGCAGTGAGACAGGGTCGCAGCGTCAGCCCCAGCATTTT. Its translation is CASSETGSQRQPQHF. The chain carries TRBV25-1 and TRBJ1-5; 7 bases line up with TRBD1. The CDR3 covers 15 residues. CDR1 MGHDK and CDR2 SYGVNS come from the germline V gene. J gave up 6 bases and V 3 bases, and 8 bases lay outside the gene matches.

In DNA, the CDR3 is TGCGCCAGCACCCCGGGAGATCGGGTAACGGAGACCCAGTACTTC. It specifies CASTPGDRVTETQYF. This rearrangement joins TRBV5-1 to TRBJ2-5; D possibly corresponds to TRBD2 (6 bases). CDR3 length: 15 amino acids. Germline CDR1 SGHRS, CDR2 YFSETQ. V was pared by 6 bases and J by 5 bases, with 20 bases between.

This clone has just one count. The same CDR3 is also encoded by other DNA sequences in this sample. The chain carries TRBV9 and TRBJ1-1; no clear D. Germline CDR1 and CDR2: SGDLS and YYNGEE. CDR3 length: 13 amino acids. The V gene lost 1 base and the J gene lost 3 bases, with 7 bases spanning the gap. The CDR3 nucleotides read TGTGCCAGCAGCGTAAGGGAGGACACTGAAGCTTTCTTT. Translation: CASSVREDTEAFF.

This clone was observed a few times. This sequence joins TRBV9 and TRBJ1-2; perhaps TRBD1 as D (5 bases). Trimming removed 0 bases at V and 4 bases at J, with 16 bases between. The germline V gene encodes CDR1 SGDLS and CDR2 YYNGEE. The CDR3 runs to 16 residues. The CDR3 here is CASSVAGDARVYGYTF. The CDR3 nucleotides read TGTGCCAGCAGCGTAGCGGGGGACGCCAGAGTCTATGGCTACACCTTC. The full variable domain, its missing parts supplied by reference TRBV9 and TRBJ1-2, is DSGVTQTPKHLITATGQRVTLRCSPRSGDLSVYWYQQSLDQGLQFLIQYYNGEERAKGNILERFSAQQFPDLHSELNLSSLELGDSALYFCASSVAGDARVYGYTFGSGTRLTVV.

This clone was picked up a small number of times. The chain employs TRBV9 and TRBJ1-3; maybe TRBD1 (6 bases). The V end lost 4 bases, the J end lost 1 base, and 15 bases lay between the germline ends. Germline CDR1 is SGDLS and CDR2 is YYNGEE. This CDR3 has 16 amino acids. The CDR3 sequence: CASSPMGARSGNTIYF. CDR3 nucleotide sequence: TGTGCCAGCAGCCCCATGGGGGCGCGTTCTGGAAACACCATATATTTT.